This T cell receptor (beta chain) was observed in a study of Ad26.COV2.S vaccination and SARS-CoV-2 variants. For the study at large: Donor was one of the participants in the Ad26.COV2.S arm of the COV1001 trial. By the intramuscular route, Ad26.COV2.S was given once, or twice 56 days apart.

The protocol was immunoSEQ multiplex PCR, while the TCRdb copy is restricted to in-frame clones and leaves out a portion. The table records more than 350,000 clones, roughly 90% of them present only once. Study-wide points: Substantial post-vaccination breadth of spike-specific CD8+ and CD4+ T cell responses was reported.

Regarding treatment: about 20 received Ad26.COV2.S at low or high dose, single or two shots; roughly five received placebo; per-sample allocation not given. The samples were gathered on day 63 after the first injection of vaccine or placebo. An adult donor aged 18-55 years was enrolled in Boston. In regard to this clone: Its antigen remains unknown.

The CDR3 sequence is 15 residues long. Germline trimming cut 2 bases from V and 6 bases from J; bases unmatched to any gene: 8. Germline CDR1 SGHNT, CDR2 YYREEE (reference sequence). The sequenced sample was peripheral blood, obtained in a trial of Ad26.COV2.S vaccine versus placebo. The receptor comes from a person aged 18 to 59 who received the Ad26.COV2.S COVID-19 vaccine or a placebo. The chain recombines TRBV5-4 with TRBJ2-1; 7 bases line up with TRBD2. The CDR3 sequence is CASSFITSALNEQFF. The CDR3, as DNA: TGTGCCAGCAGCTTTATTACTAGCGCGCTCAATGAGCAGTTCTTC.